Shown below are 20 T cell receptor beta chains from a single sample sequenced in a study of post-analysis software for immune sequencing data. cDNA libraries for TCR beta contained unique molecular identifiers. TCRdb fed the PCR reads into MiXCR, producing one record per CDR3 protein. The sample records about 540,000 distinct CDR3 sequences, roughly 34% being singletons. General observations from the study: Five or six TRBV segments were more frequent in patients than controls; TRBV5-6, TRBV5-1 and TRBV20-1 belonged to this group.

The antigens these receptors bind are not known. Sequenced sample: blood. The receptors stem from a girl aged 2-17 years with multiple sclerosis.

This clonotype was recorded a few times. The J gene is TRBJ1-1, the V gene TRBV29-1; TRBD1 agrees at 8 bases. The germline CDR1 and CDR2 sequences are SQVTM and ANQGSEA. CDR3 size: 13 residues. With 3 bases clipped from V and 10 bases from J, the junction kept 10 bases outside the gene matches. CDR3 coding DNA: TGCAGCGTTGAGGGGAGACAGGGGCCCAGAGCTTTCTTT. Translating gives CSVEGRQGPRAFF.

This CDR3 reads CASSPYSGGRSDTQYF. The DNA of the CDR3 is TGTGCCAGCAGTCCCTATAGCGGAGGGAGATCAGATACGCAGTATTTT. The chain recombines TRBV12-3 or TRBV12-4 with TRBJ2-3; D possibly corresponds to TRBD2 (6 bases). V was cut by 5 bases and J by 4 bases, with 19 bases left in between. The CDR3 loop spans 16 amino acids.

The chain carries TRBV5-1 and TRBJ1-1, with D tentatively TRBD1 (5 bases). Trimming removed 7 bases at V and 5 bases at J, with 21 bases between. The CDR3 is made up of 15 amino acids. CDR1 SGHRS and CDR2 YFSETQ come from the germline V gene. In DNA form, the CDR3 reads TGCGCCAGCGGCTCCGGGGCAGGGCCGCCGACTGAAGCTTTCTTT. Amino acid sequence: CASGSGAGPPTEAFF. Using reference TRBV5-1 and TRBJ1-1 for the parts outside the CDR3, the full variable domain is KAGVTQTPRYLIKTRGQQVTLSCSPISGHRSVSWYQQTPGQGLQFLFEYFSETQRNKGNFPGRFSGRQFSNSRSEMNVSTLELGDSALYLCASGSGAGPPTEAFFGQGTRLTVV.

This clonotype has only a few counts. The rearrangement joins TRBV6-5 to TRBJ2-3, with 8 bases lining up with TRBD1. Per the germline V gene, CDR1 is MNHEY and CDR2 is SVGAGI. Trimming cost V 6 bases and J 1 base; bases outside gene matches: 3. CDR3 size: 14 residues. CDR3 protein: CASRRTGRTDTQYF. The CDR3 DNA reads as TGTGCCAGCAGGAGGACAGGGCGCACAGATACGCAGTATTTT.

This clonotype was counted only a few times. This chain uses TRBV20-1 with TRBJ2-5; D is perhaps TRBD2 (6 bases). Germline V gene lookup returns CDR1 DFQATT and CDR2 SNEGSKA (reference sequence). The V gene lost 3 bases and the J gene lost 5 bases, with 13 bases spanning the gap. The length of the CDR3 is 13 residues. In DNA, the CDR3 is TGCAGTGCTAGGGTAAACAGCGGGGAGACCCAGTACTTC. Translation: CSARVNSGETQYF.

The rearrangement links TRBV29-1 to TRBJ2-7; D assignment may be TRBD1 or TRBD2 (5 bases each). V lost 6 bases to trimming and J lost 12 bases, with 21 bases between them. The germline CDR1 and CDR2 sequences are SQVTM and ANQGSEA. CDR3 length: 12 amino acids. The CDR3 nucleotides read TGCAGCGTCCCTCGAGGTGAGGGGTATATGTACTTC. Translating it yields CSVPRGEGYMYF.

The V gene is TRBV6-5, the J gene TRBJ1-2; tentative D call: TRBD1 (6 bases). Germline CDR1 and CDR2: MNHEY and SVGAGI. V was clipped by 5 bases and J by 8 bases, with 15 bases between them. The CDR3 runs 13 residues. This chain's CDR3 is CASSRGQSKGYTF. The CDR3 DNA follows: TGTGCCAGCAGTAGGGGACAAAGTAAAGGCTACACCTTC.

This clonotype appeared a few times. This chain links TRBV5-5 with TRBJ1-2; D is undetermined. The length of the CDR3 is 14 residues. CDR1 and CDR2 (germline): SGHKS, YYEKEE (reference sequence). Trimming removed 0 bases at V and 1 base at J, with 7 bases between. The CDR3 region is CASSLAGVNYGYTF. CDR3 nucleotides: TGTGCCAGCAGCTTGGCTGGGGTTAACTATGGCTACACCTTC.

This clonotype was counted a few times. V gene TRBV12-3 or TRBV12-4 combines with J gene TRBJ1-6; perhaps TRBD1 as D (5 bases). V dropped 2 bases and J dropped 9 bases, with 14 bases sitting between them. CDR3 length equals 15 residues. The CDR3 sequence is CASSLTTGPFSPLHF. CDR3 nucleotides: TGTGCCAGCAGTTTAACGACGGGGCCTTTTTCACCCCTCCACTTT.

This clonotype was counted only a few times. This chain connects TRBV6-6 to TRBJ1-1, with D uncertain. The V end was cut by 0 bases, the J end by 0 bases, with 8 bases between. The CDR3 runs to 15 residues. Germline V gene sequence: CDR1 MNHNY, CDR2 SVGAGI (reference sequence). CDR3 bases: TGTGCCAGCAGTTACTCGAAGTACGTGAACACTGAAGCTTTCTTT. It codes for CASSYSKYVNTEAFF.

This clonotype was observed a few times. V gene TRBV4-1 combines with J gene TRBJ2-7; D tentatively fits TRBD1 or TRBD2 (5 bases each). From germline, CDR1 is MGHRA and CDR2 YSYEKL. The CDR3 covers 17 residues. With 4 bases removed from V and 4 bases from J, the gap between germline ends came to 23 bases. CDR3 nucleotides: TGCGCCAGCAGCCTCACACCAGGGAGCCCGCCCCTTTACGAGCAGTACTTC. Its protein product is CASSLTPGSPPLYEQYF.

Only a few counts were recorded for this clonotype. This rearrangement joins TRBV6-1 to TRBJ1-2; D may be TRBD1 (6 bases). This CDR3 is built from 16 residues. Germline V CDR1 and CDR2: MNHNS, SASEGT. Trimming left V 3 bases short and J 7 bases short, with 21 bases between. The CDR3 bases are TGTGCCAGCAGTGATTCGACAGGTCCCCGGGAGGCTGGCTACACCTTC. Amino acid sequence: CASSDSTGPREAGYTF.

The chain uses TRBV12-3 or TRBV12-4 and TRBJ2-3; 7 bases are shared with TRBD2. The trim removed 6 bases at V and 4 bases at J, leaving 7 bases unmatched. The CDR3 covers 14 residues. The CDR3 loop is CASSQSGAPDTQYF. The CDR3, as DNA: TGTGCCAGCAGCCAAAGCGGGGCCCCAGATACGCAGTATTTT.

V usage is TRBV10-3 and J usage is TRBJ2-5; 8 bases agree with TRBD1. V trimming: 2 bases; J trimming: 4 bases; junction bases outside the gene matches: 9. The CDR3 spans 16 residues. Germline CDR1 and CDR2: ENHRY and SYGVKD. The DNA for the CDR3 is TGTGCCATCAGTGAGCGCCAGGGGGCGGGTGGAGAGACCCAGTACTTC. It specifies CAISERQGAGGETQYF.

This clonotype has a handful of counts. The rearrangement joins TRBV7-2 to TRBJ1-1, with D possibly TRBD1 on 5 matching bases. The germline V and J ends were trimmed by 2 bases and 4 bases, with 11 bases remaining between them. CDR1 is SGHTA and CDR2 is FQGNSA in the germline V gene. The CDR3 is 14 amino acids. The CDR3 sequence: CASSLKLGGTEAFF. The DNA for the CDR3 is TGTGCCAGCAGCTTAAAGTTGGGGGGCACTGAAGCTTTCTTT.

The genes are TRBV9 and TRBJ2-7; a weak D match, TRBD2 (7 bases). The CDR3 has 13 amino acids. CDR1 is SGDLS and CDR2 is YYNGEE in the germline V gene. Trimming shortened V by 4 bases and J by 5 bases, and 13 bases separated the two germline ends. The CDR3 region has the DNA TGTGCCAGCAGCTGGGGGGGCCCGAACGAGCAGTACTTC. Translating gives CASSWGGPNEQYF.

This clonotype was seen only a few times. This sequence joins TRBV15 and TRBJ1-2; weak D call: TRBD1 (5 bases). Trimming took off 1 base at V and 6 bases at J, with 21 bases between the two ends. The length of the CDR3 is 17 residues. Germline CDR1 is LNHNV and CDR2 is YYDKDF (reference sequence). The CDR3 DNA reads TGTGCCACCAGCAGAGTGATTCTTATTGTGGGGGACCATGGCTACACCTTC. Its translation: CATSRVILIVGDHGYTF.

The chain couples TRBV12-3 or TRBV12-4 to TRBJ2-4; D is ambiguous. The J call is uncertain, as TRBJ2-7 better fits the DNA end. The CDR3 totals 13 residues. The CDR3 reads CASSPMIAYEQYF. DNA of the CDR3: TGTGCCAGCAGTCCTATGATAGCCTACGAGCAGTACTTC.

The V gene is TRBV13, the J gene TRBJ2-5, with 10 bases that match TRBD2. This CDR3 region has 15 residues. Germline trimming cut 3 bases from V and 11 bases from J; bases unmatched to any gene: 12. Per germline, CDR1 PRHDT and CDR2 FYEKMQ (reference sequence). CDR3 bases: TGTGCCAGCAGCTTTAGCGGGGGGCTCAACAATGAGCAGTACTTC. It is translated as CASSFSGGLNNEQYF.

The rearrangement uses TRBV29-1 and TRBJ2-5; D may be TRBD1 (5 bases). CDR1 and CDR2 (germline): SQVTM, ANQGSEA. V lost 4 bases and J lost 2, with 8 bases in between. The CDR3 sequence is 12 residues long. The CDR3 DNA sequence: TGCAGCGTTGGAAGGGGTCAAGAGACCCAGTACTTC. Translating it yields CSVGRGQETQYF.